This T cell receptor (beta chain) was captured by sequencing in a study of blood T cells in healthy people across ages (dated by TCRdb to between 2014 and 2016). The study in broad terms: In model experiments, template switching captured roughly one uniquely barcoded TCR beta cDNA molecule for every two T cells. Donors of different ages were randomly distributed across sequencing lanes to avoid experimental bias. The study analyzed two additional independent replicas of 1 million unique cDNA reads from the same blood draw for two donors, one aged 18 to 29 and one aged 80 or older. Age-related changes in TCR beta repertoire diversity were measured in the study by deep sequencing normalized with unique cDNA molecular identifiers. The donors were divided into four age groups: young (average approximately 17 years), middle-aged (roughly 42), aged (roughly 60) and long-lived (roughly 82).

This clonotype was seen a few times. There is no known antigen for this receptor. No quality values exist for individual bases; no much larger clone is one base distant. The junction shows trimming of 7 bases on V and 0 bases on J, and the gene matches do not reach 17 bases of it. Taken from the germline V gene (reference sequence), the CDR1 and CDR2 loops are MNHEY and SMNVEV. The CDR3 measures 18 amino acids from cysteine to phenylalanine. Only the CDR3 region is kept as DNA, spanning 54 bases read in frame from base 1. The roughly 38 donors, aged roughly 6 to 95 years, were systemically healthy Caucasian individuals from Russia. Roughly 9 milliliters of peripheral blood were drawn from each donor into EDTA-treated Vacutainer tubes. Ficoll-Paque density-gradient centrifugation was used to isolate PBMCs, with at least 6.5 million per sample. Trizol reagent was used to extract total RNA from PBMCs, with at least 5.5 micrograms per sample. For every donor, flow cytometry on a PBMC aliquot measured the percentage of naive CD45RAhigh/CD27high T cells.

Overall results and qualifications from the work: Compared with the aged group, the long-lived group had more naive CD4+ T cells, fewer expanded clones and increased TCR diversity, a pattern suggesting age selection. Estimates of total diversity based on one million sequenced T cells were considered lower bounds and underestimates. As age increased, observed TCR beta diversity per million T cells dropped in a roughly linear way, and a significant reduction was already evident by age about 40. Donor CMV infection status was unknown, potentially confounding age-related changes in expanded clonotypes. Because profiling used bulk unsorted PBMCs, naive and antigen-experienced compartments could not be compared conclusively. There was a strong correlation between observed TCR beta diversity and the percentage of naive T cells measured by flow cytometry.

Receptor libraries were prepared by 5' RACE. The data were produced on an Illumina HiSeq 2500. A second PCR of roughly 6 to 12 cycles was performed with a sample-barcoded 5' primer and a J-beta primer mix. Each TCR beta cDNA molecule received a unique molecular identifier from a template-switch 5' adaptor carrying 12 random nucleotides. Each sample yielded at least 2.5 million CDR3-containing paired-end reads. First-strand cDNA was synthesized from all RNA with the Mint cDNA synthesis kit, primed by a TRBC-specific oligonucleotide. After uracil-DNA glycosylase treatment, a first 18-cycle PCR used universal primers M1SS and BC2_uni_R on all cDNA. As for the authors' bioinformatics: For normalization, 1 million high-quality reads, each with a distinct molecular identifier, were randomly selected from each sample. Instead of being binned into consensus sequences, reads that shared molecular identifiers were thrown out. MiTCR, with a Q25 quality threshold and the strictest error-elimination algorithm, was used for CDR3 identification, clonotype clustering and error correction. A nonparametric unseen species model with Euler transformation was used to estimate a lower bound on total TCR beta diversity. TCRdb took the public reads, trimmed them with fastp at Q25, ran MiXCR for clone calling and kept in-frame beta chains. For every CDR3 protein sequence, its rows merge into one entry that carries the most common genes and DNA. Here the V and J calls rest on TCRdb's processing, not on the authors' analysis. The sample has roughly 730,000 distinct CDR3 sequences on record, roughly 56% of them singletons. The top ten clones comprise about a quarter of the sample.

This sequence originates from a man aged 40-49 years in good health. The chain uses TRBV27 and TRBJ1-2; 7 central nucleotides agree with TRBD1. The sequenced sample was blood. DNA sequence: TGTGCCAGCACCACTGGACAGGTTAAGGCCGGGTCTAACTATGGCTACACCTTC. It codes for CASTTGQVKAGSNYGYTF.